This entry lists 14 T cell receptor beta chains sequenced from one sample in a study of technical replicates of blood from a handful of donors. Some clones are missing from TCRdb's copy, which holds only in-frame ones; the method was immunoSEQ multiplex PCR. Of about 54,000 clones in the sample, 94% were seen once. The source material was T cells isolated from PBMCs. These receptors were collected from a human donor in good health.

This clone appeared a single time. This sequence joins TRBV11-3 and TRBJ2-3, with 7 bases matching TRBD2. Germline CDR1 is SGHNT and CDR2 is YENEEA. With 5 bases clipped from V and 3 bases from J, the junction kept 5 bases outside the gene matches. There are 14 residues in the CDR3. The CDR3 sequence: CASSIGRGTDTQYF. CDR3 in DNA: TGTGCCAGCAGCATTGGGCGGGGGACAGATACGCAGTATTTT.

This chain joins TRBV5-1 and TRBJ2-7, with 12 bases aligning to TRBD2. The CDR3 runs to 16 residues. Germline V gives CDR1 SGHRS, CDR2 YFSETQ. The trim removed 2 bases at V and 3 bases at J, leaving 6 bases unmatched. The DNA of the CDR3 is TGCGCCAGCAGCTTACCCCTAGCGGGAGGGAACTACGAGCAGTACTTC. It encodes CASSLPLAGGNYEQYF.

The V gene is TRBV9, the J gene TRBJ1-4, with D tentatively TRBD1 (5 bases). Germline values: CDR1 SGDLS, CDR2 YYNGEE. The V and J ends lost 3 bases and 8 bases respectively, with 14 bases between them. The CDR3 loop spans 14 amino acids. As DNA, the CDR3 is TGTGCCAGCAGCGGCGGACAAGAAGGCGAAAAACTGTTTTTT. Translated: CASSGGQEGEKLFF.

The V and J genes are TRBV14 and TRBJ2-5, with D perhaps matching TRBD1 (6 bases). Germline-derived CDR1 and CDR2 are SGHDN and FVKESK. CDR3 length equals 17 residues. Trimming shortened V by 0 bases and J by 5 bases, and 19 bases separated the two germline ends. CDR3 nucleotide sequence: TGTGCCAGCAGCCAAGACCCCTACAGGGAAGGGAGTGAGACCCAGTACTTC. Its translation: CASSQDPYREGSETQYF.

J is TRBJ1-1 and V is TRBV5-4; TRBD1 agrees at 8 bases. Losses at the gene ends were 4 bases for V and 2 bases for J; bases not matched to a gene: 7. Germline V gives CDR1 SGHNT, CDR2 YYREEE (reference sequence). This CDR3 region has 15 residues. The CDR3 sequence is CASSLRQGSNTEAFF. For the CDR3, the DNA is TGTGCCAGCAGCCTAAGACAGGGGTCAAACACTGAAGCTTTCTTT.

This rearrangement joins TRBV6-5 to TRBJ1-2, with unresolved D. Germline V CDR1 and CDR2: MNHEY, SVGAGI. CDR3 length: 13 amino acids. Trimming pared 5 bases from V and 2 bases from J, leaving 9 bases between. The CDR3 region is CASSPRENYGYTF. CDR3 coding DNA: TGTGCCAGCAGTCCCCGGGAGAACTATGGCTACACCTTC.

The V and J genes are TRBV5-1 and TRBJ2-5, with D hard to call. The CDR3 spans 14 residues. Germline CDR1 reads SGHRS; CDR2 reads YFSETQ. Between the trimmed V and J ends, which lost 4 bases and 7 bases, there was a span of 17 bases. The CDR3 loop is CASSTAADPSTQYF. The CDR3 DNA is TGCGCCAGCAGCACGGCGGCCGATCCATCGACCCAGTACTTC.

The V gene is TRBV5-1, the J gene TRBJ1-5, with 8 bases lining up with TRBD1. Germline trimming cut 0 bases from V and 4 bases from J; bases unmatched to any gene: 3. The CDR3 runs 15 residues. CDR1 SGHRS and CDR2 YFSETQ come from the germline V gene. The CDR3, as DNA: TGCGCCAGCAGCTTGGCGGGACAGGAGAATCAGCCCCAGCATTTT. It yields the protein CASSLAGQENQPQHF.

The rearrangement uses TRBV5-1 and TRBJ1-1, with D tentatively TRBD1 (6 bases). Trimming shortened V by 3 bases and J by 0 bases, and 9 bases separated the two germline ends. Germline-derived CDR1 and CDR2 are SGHRS and YFSETQ. This CDR3 comprises 14 residues. In nucleotides, the CDR3 is TGCGCCAGCAGCTACAGGGAACTGAACACTGAAGCTTTCTTT. It codes for CASSYRELNTEAFF.

V usage is TRBV28 and J usage is TRBJ2-7, with 9 bases aligning to TRBD2. The germline gives CDR1 MDHEN, CDR2 SYDVKM. This CDR3 has 15 residues. Trimming at V came to 3 bases and at J to 4 bases, leaving 7 bases not matched to a gene. CDR3 DNA: TGTGCCAGCAGTTTCACGGGACTAGCTATATACGAGCAGTACTTC. It is translated as CASSFTGLAIYEQYF.

The V and J genes are TRBV5-6 and TRBJ2-1; 7 positions agree with TRBD1. V trimming: 1 base; J trimming: 4 bases; junction bases outside the gene matches: 8. This CDR3 has 16 amino acids. Per germline, CDR1 SGHDT and CDR2 YYEEEE. DNA for the CDR3: TGTGCCAGCAGCTTGACCGACAGGGAGATGTACAATGAGCAGTTCTTC. This gives the protein CASSLTDREMYNEQFF.

This chain links TRBV11-2 with TRBJ2-5; TRBD1 is a possible D gene (6 bases). Trimming stripped 3 bases from V and 1 base from J, with 18 bases between. In germline, CDR1 is SGHAT, CDR2 FQNNGV. The CDR3 length is 17 residues. In DNA, the CDR3 is TGTGCCAGCAGCTTGTTCTCGAGGGGGTCAAGCCAAGAGACCCAGTACTTC. Encoded protein: CASSLFSRGSSQETQYF.

V and J are TRBV29-1 and TRBJ2-7; 9 nucleotides line up with TRBD1. Germline V gives CDR1 SQVTM, CDR2 ANQGSEA. This CDR3 is 11 amino acids long. J gave up 7 bases and V 7 bases, and 5 bases lay outside the gene matches. CDR3 sequence reads: CSATGGREQYF. The CDR3 bases are TGCAGCGCTACAGGGGGCAGGGAGCAGTACTTC.

The chain links TRBV5-6 to TRBJ1-6, with D unresolved. Germline V gene sequence: CDR1 SGHDT, CDR2 YYEEEE. The V gene lost 4 bases and the J gene lost 4 bases, with 12 bases spanning the gap. The CDR3 loop spans 15 amino acids. CDR3 nucleotides: TGTGCCAGCAGCCCAAGACACACATATAATTCACCCCTCCACTTT. The encoded protein is CASSPRHTYNSPLHF. Using reference TRBV5-6 and TRBJ1-6 for the parts outside the CDR3, the full variable domain is DAGVTQSPTHLIKTRGQQVTLRCSPKSGHDTVSWYQQALGQGPQFIFQYYEEEERQRGNFPDRFSGHQFPNYSSELNVNALLLGDSALYLCASSPRHTYNSPLHFGNGTRLTVT.